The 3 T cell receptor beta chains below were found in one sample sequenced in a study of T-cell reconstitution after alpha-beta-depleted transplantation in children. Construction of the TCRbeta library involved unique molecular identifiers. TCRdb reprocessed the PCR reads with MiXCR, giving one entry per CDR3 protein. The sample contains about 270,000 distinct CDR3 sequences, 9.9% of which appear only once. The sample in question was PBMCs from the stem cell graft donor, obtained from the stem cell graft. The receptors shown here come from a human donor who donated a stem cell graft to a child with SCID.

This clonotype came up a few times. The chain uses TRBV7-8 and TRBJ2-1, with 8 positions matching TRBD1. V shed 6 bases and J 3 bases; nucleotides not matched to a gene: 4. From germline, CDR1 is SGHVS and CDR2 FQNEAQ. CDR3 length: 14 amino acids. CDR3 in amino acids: CASRAGGVYNEQFF. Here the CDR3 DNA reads TGTGCCAGCAGGGCAGGGGGCGTCTACAATGAGCAGTTCTTC.

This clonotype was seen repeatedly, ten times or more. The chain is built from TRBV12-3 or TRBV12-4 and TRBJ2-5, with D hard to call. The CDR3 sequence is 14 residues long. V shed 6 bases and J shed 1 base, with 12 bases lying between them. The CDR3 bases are TGTGCCAGCAGCCCGGACGGGCTCCAAGAGACCCAGTACTTC. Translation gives CASSPDGLQETQYF.

The CDR3 DNA sequence: TGTGCCAGCTCACCTGACAGGGCTCTGGGGGTCATGAACACTGAAGCTTTCTTT. It codes for CASSPDRALGVMNTEAFF. V is TRBV18 and J is TRBJ1-1; 7 positions match TRBD1. V was clipped by 3 bases and J by 0 bases; unmatched bases: 13. The CDR3 sequence is 18 residues long. Germline CDR1 reads KGHSH; CDR2 reads LQKENI.